The sequence of this T cell receptor (beta chain) was determined in a study of graft-versus-host responses after intestinal transplantation. As for the study in general: Every recipient had anti-thymocyte globulin induction and approximately three years of tacrolimus plus steroids. Overall study findings and caveats: The recipient marrow held GvH clones, and some of them showed up first in ileum or blood. Peak GvH clone levels in circulation were associated with early post-transplant HvG declines.

Trimming pared 4 bases from V and 6 bases from J, leaving 12 bases between. Germline values: CDR1 SGHRS, CDR2 YFSETQ. This CDR3 contains 13 residues. Regarding this clone: The antigen is not known.

Measured with immunoSEQ multiplex PCR; TCRdb has only the in-frame clones, and not every one. The sample carries about 130,000 clones, roughly 92% recorded once. The clonotype originates from a human donor who received an intestinal transplant. This specimen consisted of unstimulated CD4+ T cells sorted from spleen or lymph node cells, obtained before intestinal transplant. The chain couples TRBV5-1 to TRBJ2-3; D may be TRBD2 (7 bases). CDR3 nucleotides: TGCGCCAGCAGCGGGGGGGCCGCGGATACGCAGTATTTT. Protein product: CASSGGAADTQYF.